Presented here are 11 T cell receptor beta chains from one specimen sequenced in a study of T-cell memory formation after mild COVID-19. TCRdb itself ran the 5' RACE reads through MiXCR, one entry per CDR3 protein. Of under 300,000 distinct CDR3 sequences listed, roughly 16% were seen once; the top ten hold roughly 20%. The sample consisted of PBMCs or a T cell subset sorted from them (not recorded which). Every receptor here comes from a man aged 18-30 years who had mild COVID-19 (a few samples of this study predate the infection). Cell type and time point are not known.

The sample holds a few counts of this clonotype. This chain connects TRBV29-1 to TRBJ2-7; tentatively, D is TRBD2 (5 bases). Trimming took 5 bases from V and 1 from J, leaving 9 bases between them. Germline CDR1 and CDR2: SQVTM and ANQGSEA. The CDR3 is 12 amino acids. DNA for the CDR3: TGCAGCGTTACGGGGAATTCCTACGAGCAGTACTTC. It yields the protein CSVTGNSYEQYF.

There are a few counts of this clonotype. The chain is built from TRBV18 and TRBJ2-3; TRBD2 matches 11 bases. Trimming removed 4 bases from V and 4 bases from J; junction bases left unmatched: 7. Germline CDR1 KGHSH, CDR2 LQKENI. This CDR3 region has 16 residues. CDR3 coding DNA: TGTGCCAGCTCACGACCCGGGACTAGCGGCGCAGATACGCAGTATTTT. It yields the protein CASSRPGTSGADTQYF.

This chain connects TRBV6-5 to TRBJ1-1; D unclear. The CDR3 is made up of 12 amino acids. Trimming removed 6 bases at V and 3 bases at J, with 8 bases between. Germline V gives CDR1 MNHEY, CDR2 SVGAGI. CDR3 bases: TGTGCCAGCAGCCAAATGGACACTGAAGCTTTCTTT. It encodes CASSQMDTEAFF.

The CDR3, as DNA: TGTGCCACCAGCATATCATCCACAGATACGCAGTATTTT. Amino acids: CATSISSTDTQYF. The chain carries TRBV24-1 and TRBJ2-3; D remains unclear. Trimming shortened V by 7 bases and J by 2 bases, and 9 bases separated the two germline ends. Looked up from germline, CDR1 is KGHDR and CDR2 is SFDVKD. This CDR3 comprises 13 residues.

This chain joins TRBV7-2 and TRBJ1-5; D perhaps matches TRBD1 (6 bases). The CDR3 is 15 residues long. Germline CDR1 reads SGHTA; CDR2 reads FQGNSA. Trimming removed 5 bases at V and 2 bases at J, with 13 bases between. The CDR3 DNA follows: TGTGCCAGCAGCGGACTGGGGGCAGGCAATCAGCCCCAGCATTTT. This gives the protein CASSGLGAGNQPQHF.

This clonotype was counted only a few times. The CDR3 loop is CASVGSGWGGYTF. The CDR3, as DNA: TGTGCCAGCGTGGGGTCTGGTTGGGGCGGCTACACCTTC. The V and J genes are TRBV12-3 or TRBV12-4 and TRBJ1-2, with D perhaps TRBD1 (5 bases). CDR3 size: 13 residues. Trimming removed 8 bases at V and 8 bases at J, with 18 bases between.

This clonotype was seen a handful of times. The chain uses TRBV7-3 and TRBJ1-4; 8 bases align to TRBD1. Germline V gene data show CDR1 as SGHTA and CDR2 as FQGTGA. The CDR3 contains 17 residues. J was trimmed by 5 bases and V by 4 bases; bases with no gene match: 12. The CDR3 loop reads CASSSDHDRGENEKLFF. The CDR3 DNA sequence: TGTGCCAGCAGCTCGGACCACGACAGGGGAGAAAATGAAAAACTGTTTTTT. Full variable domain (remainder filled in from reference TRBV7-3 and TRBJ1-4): GAGVSQTPSNKVTEKGKYVELRCDPISGHTALYWYRQSLGQGPEFLIYFQGTGAADDSGLPNDRFFAVRPEGSVSTLKIQRTERGDSAVYLCASSSDHDRGENEKLFFGSGTQLSVL.

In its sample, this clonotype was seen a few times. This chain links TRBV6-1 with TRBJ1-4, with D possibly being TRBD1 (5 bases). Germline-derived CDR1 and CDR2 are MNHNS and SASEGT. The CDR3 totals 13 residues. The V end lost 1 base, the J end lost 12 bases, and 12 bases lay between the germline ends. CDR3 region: CASSEVGPRELFF. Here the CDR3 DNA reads TGTGCCAGCAGTGAAGTGGGGCCGAGGGAACTGTTTTTT.

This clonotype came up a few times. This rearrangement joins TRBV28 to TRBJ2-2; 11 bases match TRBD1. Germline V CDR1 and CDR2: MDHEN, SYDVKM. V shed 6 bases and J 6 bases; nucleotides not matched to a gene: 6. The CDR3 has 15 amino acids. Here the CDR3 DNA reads TGTGCCAGCAGCCCAGGGGGACAGGGGGCCGGGGAGCTGTTTTTT. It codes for CASSPGGQGAGELFF.

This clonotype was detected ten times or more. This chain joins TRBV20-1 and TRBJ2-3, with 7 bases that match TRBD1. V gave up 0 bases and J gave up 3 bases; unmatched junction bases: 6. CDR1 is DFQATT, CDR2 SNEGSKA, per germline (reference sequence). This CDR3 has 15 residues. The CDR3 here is CSARDRRQGTDTQYF. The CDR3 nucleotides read TGCAGTGCTAGAGATCGGAGACAGGGTACAGATACGCAGTATTTT.

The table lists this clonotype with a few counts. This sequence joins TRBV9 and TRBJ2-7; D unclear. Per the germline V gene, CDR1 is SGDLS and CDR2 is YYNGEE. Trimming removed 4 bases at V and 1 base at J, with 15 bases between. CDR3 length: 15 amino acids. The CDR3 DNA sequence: TGTGCCAGCAGCCCCCAGCCAGGCCTATCCTACGAGCAGTACTTC. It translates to CASSPQPGLSYEQYF. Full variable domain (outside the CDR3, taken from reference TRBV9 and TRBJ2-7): DSGVTQTPKHLITATGQRVTLRCSPRSGDLSVYWYQQSLDQGLQFLIQYYNGEERAKGNILERFSAQQFPDLHSELNLSSLELGDSALYFCASSPQPGLSYEQYFGPGTRLTVT.